This record looks at one T cell receptor beta chain sequence and its context. Its antigen remains unidentified. cDNA serving as the sequencing template came from extracted, reverse transcribed RNA. The method was immunoSEQ multiplex PCR; TCRdb's version includes in-frame clones alone and lacks a portion of them. The table has fewer than 100,000 clones, just over 70% seen once. The data were obtained in a study of CD8+ T cells in alopecia areata. Study outcomes and limitations: Patients shared TCRs less clearly than mice did, possibly owing to HLA. Numerous expanded lesional clones remained in scalp and blood during tofacitinib. Tofacitinib significantly reduced both scalp clonality and expanded CD8+ clones among the top 100.

As for treatment: oral pan-JAK inhibitor, 5-10 mg twice daily. Patients with alopecia areata provided lesional scalp punch biopsies as well as peripheral blood. Deletions cut 7 bases from V and 4 bases from J, with 9 bases between. Germline CDR1 MNHEY, CDR2 SMNVEV (reference sequence). CDR3 length: 12 amino acids. This receptor was taken from a human donor with alopecia areata. This chain connects TRBV27 to TRBJ2-3; D possibly corresponds to TRBD1 (5 bases). Specimen: CD8+ T cells sorted from blood, collected at week 44, from a patient treated with tofacitinib. The chain's CDR3 is CASTGFADTQYF. The CDR3 DNA sequence: TGTGCCAGCACAGGGTTCGCAGATACGCAGTATTTT.